These T cell receptor beta chains were read from a single sample in a study of radiotherapy plus CTLA-4 blockade in lung cancer. Produced via immunoSEQ multiplex PCR; TCRdb's table is partial and in-frame only. The sample includes around 91,000 clones, around 88% of them seen just once. The sample in question was peripheral blood, obtained from a patient treated with radiotherapy plus ipilimumab. These receptors all stem from a human donor with non-small cell lung cancer that progressed on radiotherapy plus ipilimumab. CDR3s include the opening cysteine and the closing phenylalanine or tryptophan. The order of the fields is D gene, J gene, V gene, clone size, CDR3 protein, CDR3 DNA. The D gene is left open where the match is weak. Size is stated for part of the rows, as once, few or many counts, or as a class when the clone is expanded.

>-|TRBJ2-7|TRBV29-1|-
CSVSETYEQYF
TGCAGCGTTAGCGAGACCTACGAGCAGTACTTC
>-|TRBJ1-3|TRBV30|-
CAWSGGPRSGNTIYF
TGTGCCTGGAGCGGTGGGCCGCGCTCTGGAAACACCATATATTTT
>-|TRBJ2-7|TRBV15|-
CATSRDVGTYEQYF
TGTGCCACCAGCAGAGATGTGGGGACCTACGAGCAGTACTTC
>-|TRBJ2-5|TRBV18|-
CASSPGSQETQYF
TGTGCCAGCTCACCTGGCAGCCAAGAGACCCAGTACTTC
>-|TRBJ1-1|TRBV30|-
CAWSLSRSLGSTEAFF
TGTGCCTGGAGTCTGTCTCGCTCTTTGGGGTCCACTGAAGCTTTCTTT
>-|TRBJ2-1|TRBV29-1|-
CSVGVGGEGNEQFF
TGCAGCGTTGGGGTCGGCGGGGAAGGGAATGAGCAGTTCTTC
>-|TRBJ2-7|TRBV12-5|-
CASASDLYEQYF
TGTGCTAGTGCCTCGGACCTCTACGAGCAGTACTTC
>-|TRBJ1-3|TRBV25-1|few
CASSGFRSSGNTIYF
TGTGCCAGCAGTGGCTTTCGGAGCTCTGGAAACACCATATATTTT
>-|TRBJ2-3|TRBV11-3|-
CASSPRPGAADTQYF
TGTGCCAGCAGCCCTAGGCCGGGGGCGGCAGATACGCAGTATTTT
>TRBD2|TRBJ2-7|TRBV5-1|-
CASSPGLAGVFEQYF
TGCGCCAGCAGCCCTGGACTAGCGGGAGTTTTCGAGCAGTACTTC
>TRBD2|TRBJ2-1|TRBV11-2|once
CASSLDRTSAYEQFF
TGTGCCAGCAGCTTAGACCGGACTAGCGCCTATGAGCAGTTCTTC
>TRBD1|TRBJ2-5|TRBV5-4|-
CASSLTGSETQYF
TGTGCCAGCAGTTTGACAGGGTCTGAGACCCAGTACTTC
>TRBD2|TRBJ2-1|TRBV28|-
CASTESRLAGAYNEQFF
TGTGCCAGCACCGAATCTCGACTAGCGGGAGCCTACAATGAGCAGTTCTTC
>-|TRBJ1-1|TRBV9|-
CASSTEGTVNTEAFF
TGTGCCAGCAGCACAGAAGGAACAGTGAACACTGAAGCTTTCTTT
>TRBD1|TRBJ1-5|TRBV29-1|-
CSVGQGAGQPQHF
TGCAGCGTTGGGCAGGGGGCAGGTCAGCCCCAGCATTTT
>-|TRBJ1-2|TRBV5-4|-
CASSLVQDRRDGYTF
TGTGCCAGCAGCTTGGTACAGGACAGAAGGGATGGCTACACCTTC
>-|TRBJ2-5|TRBV7-8|-
CASRTGGIAVAGETQYF
TGTGCCAGCAGGACCGGTGGGATAGCGGTAGCCGGCGAGACCCAGTACTTC
>TRBD1|TRBJ2-3|TRBV11-2|-
CASSRDRDNTQYF
TGTGCCAGCAGCCGAGACAGGGATAATACGCAGTATTTT
>TRBD2|TRBJ2-3|TRBV5-1|-
CASSLRGGPGTDTQYF
TGCGCCAGCAGCTTGCGGGGAGGGCCGGGCACAGATACGCAGTATTTT
>-|TRBJ2-7|TRBV7-6|-
CASSGQGAYEQYF
TGTGCCAGCAGCGGGCAAGGGGCCTACGAGCAGTACTTC
>-|TRBJ1-2|TRBV20-1|-
CSARAHDGYTF
TGCAGTGCTAGAGCACATGACGGCTACACCTTC
>TRBD2|TRBJ2-3|TRBV9|once
CASSVGMGGSRSDTQYF
TGTGCCAGCAGCGTAGGAATGGGCGGGAGCCGGTCAGATACGCAGTATTTT
>-|TRBJ2-1|TRBV6-1|-
CASRRDTSTYNEQFF
TGTGCCAGCAGGCGGGACACCTCAACCTACAATGAGCAGTTCTTC
>-|TRBJ2-5|TRBV6-6|-
CASQQGQETQYF
TGTGCCAGTCAACAGGGCCAAGAGACCCAGTACTTC
>-|TRBJ2-7|TRBV5-1|-
CASSQPGGTSEQYF
TGCGCCAGCAGCCAGCCGGGGGGCACTAGCGAGCAGTACTTC
>-|TRBJ1-4|TRBV5-1|-
CASSLVAYEKLFF
TGCGCCAGCAGCTTGGTGGCGTATGAAAAACTGTTTTTT
>-|TRBJ2-1|TRBV10-3|-
CAASGKHGDNEQFF
TGTGCCGCCAGCGGAAAACACGGGGACAATGAGCAGTTCTTC
>TRBD1|TRBJ2-1|TRBV5-4|-
CASSLDRGGWNEQFF
TGTGCCAGCAGCTTGGACAGGGGCGGCTGGAATGAGCAGTTCTTC
>TRBD1|TRBJ1-4|TRBV5-4|few
CASSPGTENEKLFF
TGTGCCAGCAGCCCGGGGACAGAAAATGAAAAACTGTTTTTT
>TRBD1|TRBJ2-7|TRBV5-6|-
CASSNRQGYEQYF
TGTGCCAGCAGCAACCGACAGGGCTACGAGCAGTACTTC
>-|TRBJ1-2|TRBV19|-
CASREQGGNYGYTF
TGTGCCAGTAGAGAACAGGGTGGGAACTATGGCTACACCTTC
>TRBD1|TRBJ1-4|TRBV19|-
CASSPRMTGGGEKLFF
TGTGCCAGTAGTCCACGAATGACAGGGGGCGGTGAAAAACTGTTTTTT
>-|TRBJ2-3|TRBV6-1|-
CASSEVQGRSTDTQYF
TGTGCCAGCAGTGAAGTTCAGGGACGCAGCACAGATACGCAGTATTTT
>TRBD1|TRBJ2-5|TRBV5-1|-
CASSSGRGQGQETQYF
TGCGCCAGCAGCTCCGGAAGAGGACAGGGGCAAGAGACCCAGTACTTC
>TRBD2|TRBJ2-1|TRBV10-2|-
CASSESTSGRWYEQFF
TGCGCCAGCAGTGAGTCAACTAGCGGGAGGTGGTATGAGCAGTTCTTC
>-|TRBJ1-2|TRBV9|-
CASSPGTTSYGYTF
TGTGCCAGCAGTCCAGGGACTACCTCCTATGGCTACACCTTC
>-|TRBJ2-7|TRBV18|-
CASSPLAQESEQYF
TGTGCCAGCTCACCACTGGCGCAAGAATCCGAGCAGTACTTC
>TRBD1|TRBJ2-5|TRBV9|-
CASSVRRTGETQYF
TGTGCCAGCAGCGTCCGGAGGACAGGCGAGACCCAGTACTTC
>TRBD1|TRBJ2-1|TRBV29-1|-
CSGGQGNNEQFF
TGCAGCGGGGGACAGGGCAACAATGAGCAGTTCTTC
>-|TRBJ2-4|TRBV11-2|-
CASSLFGAKNIQYF
TGTGCCAGCAGCTTATTCGGAGCCAAAAACATTCAGTACTTC